The clone carrying this TCR beta chain was detected a few times. The data belong to a study of T cells in Graves' hyperthyroidism and ophthalmopathy. TCR beta CDR3 sequences were amplified from RNA transcripts. The HTBI primer set was used in a first-round RT-PCR of the TCR CDR3. MiXCR was run by TCRdb on the multiplex PCR reads, yielding one entry per CDR3 protein. The sample lists around 700,000 distinct CDR3 sequences, approximately 40% seen once, with around a third in the top ten. The V end lost 6 bases, the J end lost 2 bases, and 14 bases lay between the germline ends. Germline lookup yields CDR1 MNHEY and CDR2 SMNVEV (reference sequence). CDR3 size: 14 residues.

Input material: blood. This clonotype originated in a woman aged 40 to 50 with Graves' hyperthyroidism. This chain joins TRBV27 and TRBJ2-7; no clear D. The CDR3 is CASSRSGGTYEQYF. The CDR3 nucleotides read TGTGCCAGCAGCCGCTCGGGTGGAACCTACGAGCAGTACTTC.